The 9 T cell receptor beta chains reported below all come from one sample, sequenced in a study of blood T cell repertoires in COVID-19. Only in-frame clones appear in the TCRdb table, and some are missing; sequencing was by immunoSEQ multiplex PCR. The table has 170,000 or so clones, approximately 80% seen once; the top ten hold 15% to 20%. Sequencing was carried out using PBMCs or T cells enriched from blood (not recorded which). These TCRs come from a woman in her 50s who had recovered from COVID-19.

The chain links TRBV11-2 to TRBJ2-6; 10 bases map to TRBD2. The CDR3 has 18 residues. Trimming at V came to 3 bases and at J to 4 bases, leaving 9 bases not matched to a gene. Germline V gene data show CDR1 as SGHAT and CDR2 as FQNNGV. DNA of the CDR3: TGTGCCAGCAGCTTCCCAGCGGGAGGGCCATTGGGGGCCAACGTCCTGACTTTC. This codes for CASSFPAGGPLGANVLTF.

This chain links TRBV27 with TRBJ2-7; D unresolved. The germline V and J ends were trimmed by 8 bases and 2 bases, with 10 bases remaining between them. Germline CDR1 reads MNHEY; CDR2 reads SMNVEV (reference sequence). The CDR3 consists of 12 residues. The CDR3 reads CASSEGAYEQYF. The CDR3, as DNA: TGTGCCAGCTCGGAAGGAGCCTACGAGCAGTACTTC.

V gene TRBV12-3 or TRBV12-4 combines with J gene TRBJ1-1; the D is unclear. The CDR3 loop spans 12 amino acids. Between the trimmed V and J ends, which lost 5 bases and 3 bases, there was a span of 7 bases. The CDR3 DNA reads as TGTGCCAGCAGTCAGGCGTACACTGAAGCTTTCTTT. Amino acids: CASSQAYTEAFF.

The chain carries TRBV10-3 and TRBJ2-1; a possible D gene is TRBD1 (5 bases). V dropped 2 bases and J dropped 9 bases, with 20 bases sitting between them. Germline V gene data show CDR1 as ENHRY and CDR2 as SYGVKD. The CDR3 is 16 amino acids. The CDR3 is CAISEPQGRSVGEQFF. CDR3 nucleotides: TGTGCCATCAGTGAGCCCCAGGGTAGGAGCGTGGGTGAGCAGTTCTTC.

This rearrangement joins TRBV3-1 (or the pseudogene TRBV3-2) to TRBJ1-4; D unclear. V dropped 1 base and J dropped 0 bases, with 9 bases sitting between them. The CDR3 sequence is 16 residues long. Per the germline V gene, CDR1 is LGHDT and CDR2 is YNNKEL (reference sequence). The CDR3 coding sequence is TGTGCCAGCAGCCAAGCCGGGTCTGCAACTAATGAAAAACTGTTTTTT. Translated: CASSQAGSATNEKLFF.

V usage is TRBV11-2 and J usage is TRBJ2-1, with 8 positions matching TRBD2. V shed 5 bases, J shed 6 bases, and the junction held 12 bases outside the gene matches. The germline CDR1 and CDR2 sequences are SGHAT and FQNNGV. There are 16 residues in the CDR3. The CDR3: CASSADPAGVGNEQFF. The CDR3 coding sequence is TGTGCCAGCAGCGCAGACCCAGCGGGAGTTGGCAATGAGCAGTTCTTC.

CDR3 residues: CSVRTSGGTDTQYF. In DNA, the CDR3 is TGCAGCGTTCGGACTAGCGGAGGCACAGATACGCAGTATTTT. V gene TRBV29-1 combines with J gene TRBJ2-3; 10 bases match TRBD2. J was trimmed by 1 base and V by 5 bases; bases with no gene match: 3. Germline V gene lookup returns CDR1 SQVTM and CDR2 ANQGSEA. This CDR3 comprises 14 residues.

This sequence joins TRBV7-8 and TRBJ2-7; 12 bases agree with TRBD2. The germline V gene has CDR1 SGHVS and CDR2 FQNEAQ. The CDR3 consists of 18 residues. Losses at the gene ends were 4 bases for V and 3 bases for J; bases not matched to a gene: 13. CDR3 in amino acids: CASSSHVTSGSRIYEQYF. CDR3 bases: TGTGCCAGCAGCTCTCACGTGACTAGCGGGAGTCGGATCTACGAGCAGTACTTC.

This clone appeared many times. CDR3 DNA: TGTGCCAGCAGTGAACGGGGAGGTGAGCAGTTCTTC. Residues: CASSERGGEQFF. V usage is TRBV2 and J usage is TRBJ2-1, with D perhaps matching TRBD2 (6 bases). The CDR3 extends over 12 amino acids. CDR1 is SNHLY and CDR2 is FYNNEI in the germline V gene. Trimming shortened V by 2 bases and J by 9 bases, and 8 bases separated the two germline ends.